These 8 T cell receptor beta chains share one sample of origin, sequenced in a study of T cell repertoires in ileal Crohn's disease. Sequenced by immunoSEQ multiplex PCR; TCRdb stores in-frame clones only, minus some. The table has some 60,000 clones, 85% to 90% seen once; the top ten hold roughly 1.9%. Time point denoted: neoterminal ileum biopsy at postoperative endoscopy, about 6 months after surgery. Sequenced material: ileal tissue. Receptors originate from an adult with Crohn's disease.

V gene TRBV9 combines with J gene TRBJ1-1; 9 positions match TRBD1. Germline-derived CDR1 and CDR2 are SGDLS and YYNGEE. The CDR3 length is 14 residues. Trimming removed 3 bases from V and 1 base from J; junction bases left unmatched: 1. Written as DNA, the CDR3 is TGTGCCAGCAGCGGGGGACAGGGGAACACTGAAGCTTTCTTT. Translating it yields CASSGGQGNTEAFF.

J is TRBJ1-1 and V is TRBV5-4, with unresolved D. Germline lookup yields CDR1 SGHNT and CDR2 YYREEE (reference sequence). The CDR3 covers 15 residues. V lost 2 bases and J 0 bases, leaving 11 bases between the germline ends. As DNA, the CDR3 is TGTGCCAGCAGCTTTCAGTCAGTTATGAACACTGAAGCTTTCTTT. This codes for CASSFQSVMNTEAFF.

The chain recombines TRBV29-1 with TRBJ2-6; 7 bases align to TRBD1. Germline trimming cut 4 bases from V and 1 base from J; bases unmatched to any gene: 7. The CDR3 sequence is 16 residues long. Germline CDR1 reads SQVTM; CDR2 reads ANQGSEA. The DNA of the CDR3 is TGCAGCGTTGTGGGGGACAGAAATTCTGGGGCCAACGTCCTGACTTTC. This gives the protein CSVVGDRNSGANVLTF.

This chain links TRBV19 with TRBJ1-6; 8 positions agree with TRBD1. The CDR3 loop spans 15 amino acids. After removal of 4 bases from V and 9 bases from J, the junction contained 8 bases not matched to a gene. Germline CDR1 reads LNHDA; CDR2 reads SQIVND (reference sequence). In DNA, the CDR3 is TGTGCCAGTAGTACTCAGGGGGCGAATAGTTCACCCCTCCACTTT. It translates to CASSTQGANSSPLHF. Together with reference TRBV19 and TRBJ1-6, the CDR3 gives the full variable domain: DGGITQSPKYLFRKEGQNVTLSCEQNLNHDAMYWYRQDPGQGLRLIYYSQIVNDFQKGDIAEGYSVSREKKESFPLTVTSAQKNPTAFYLCASSTQGANSSPLHFGNGTRLTVT.

The rearrangement uses TRBV6-6 and TRBJ1-2; D unclear. With 4 bases removed from V and 5 bases from J, the gap between germline ends came to 5 bases. CDR1 MNHNY and CDR2 SVGAGI come from the germline V gene (reference sequence). The CDR3 is 11 amino acids. CDR3 sequence (DNA): TGTGCCAGCAGTTCGGAGTATGGCTACACCTTC. Encoded protein: CASSSEYGYTF.

V and J are TRBV28 and TRBJ1-5, with no clear D. The CDR3 runs to 16 residues. Trimming took off 6 bases at V and 4 bases at J, with 19 bases between the two ends. Germline assignment: CDR1 MDHEN and CDR2 SYDVKM. In DNA form, the CDR3 reads TGTGCCAGCAGATCCAGTCCGGGAAGGGTTAATCAGCCCCAGCATTTT. Encoded protein: CASRSSPGRVNQPQHF.

The rearrangement joins TRBV28 to TRBJ2-2; no clear D gene. The CDR3 contains 11 residues. V was pared by 3 bases and J by 8 bases, with 4 bases between. The germline V gene encodes CDR1 MDHEN and CDR2 SYDVKM. The CDR3 here is CASSFSGELFF. DNA for the CDR3: TGTGCCAGCAGTTTCTCTGGGGAGCTGTTTTTT.

This chain links TRBV2 with TRBJ1-2; 7 positions agree with TRBD1. This CDR3 has 15 amino acids. Germline CDR1 SNHLY, CDR2 FYNNEI. V lost 8 bases and J lost 4; bases outside the gene matches: 13. CDR3 loop: CASVINRGEGYGYTF. As DNA, the CDR3 is TGTGCCAGCGTGATCAACAGGGGCGAGGGCTATGGCTACACCTTC.